The 12 T cell receptor beta chains below were found in one sample sequenced in a study of T cells after yellow fever vaccination. One entry per CDR3 protein results from TCRdb running MiXCR on the 5' RACE reads. The sample has a few hundred thousand distinct CDR3 sequences; 3.5% to 5% are singletons. The material sequenced was PBMCs, taken 15 days after the yellow fever booster vaccination. The source of these receptors is a man younger than 35 who received the YFV17D yellow fever vaccine.

The chain combines TRBV7-2 with TRBJ2-3; D unresolved. The CDR3 is made up of 15 amino acids. Trimming shortened V by 5 bases and J by 0 bases, and 12 bases separated the two germline ends. Germline CDR1 is SGHTA and CDR2 is FQGNSA. Written as DNA, the CDR3 is TGTGCCAGCAGCCGTGAAATCTCTAGCACAGATACGCAGTATTTT. It specifies CASSREISSTDTQYF.

The table lists this clonotype with a few counts. The gene calls are TRBV5-1 and TRBJ2-3; unclear D gene. Trimming took 4 bases from V and 6 from J, leaving 12 bases between them. The CDR3 loop spans 13 amino acids. CDR1 SGHRS and CDR2 YFSETQ come from the germline V gene. In DNA form, the CDR3 reads TGCGCCAGCAGCCCTCTTTTTGCCGATACGCAGTATTTT. Its protein product is CASSPLFADTQYF.

This clonotype was counted ten times or more. This chain links TRBV4-1 with TRBJ1-1; 8 bases are shared with TRBD1. The CDR3 contains 14 residues. Germline CDR1 MGHRA, CDR2 YSYEKL. The V segment lost 3 bases and the J segment 6 bases; nucleotides outside the gene matches: 6. The CDR3 coding sequence is TGCGCCAGCAGCCACGGACAGGGTTTAGCTGAAGCTTTCTTT. Translated: CASSHGQGLAEAFF.

The V gene is TRBV20-1, the J gene TRBJ2-1, with D possibly matching TRBD2 (6 bases). V was trimmed by 4 bases and J by 0 bases, leaving 10 bases between them. Germline V gene sequence: CDR1 DFQATT, CDR2 SNEGSKA (reference sequence). The CDR3 consists of 14 residues. In nucleotides, the CDR3 is TGCAGTGCTATACGGGGGAGCTCCTACAATGAGCAGTTCTTC. It codes for CSAIRGSSYNEQFF.

This clonotype was counted at least ten times. The V call is TRBV7-3, the J call TRBJ2-1; D gene unclear. The germline V and J ends were trimmed by 4 bases and 0 bases, with 10 bases remaining between them. The CDR3 spans 15 residues. Germline CDR1 SGHTA, CDR2 FQGTGA. Here the CDR3 reads CASSSRLGSYNEQFF. CDR3 DNA: TGTGCCAGCAGCTCGAGACTCGGCTCCTACAATGAGCAGTTCTTC.

In its sample, this clonotype was seen many times. The chain couples TRBV7-2 to TRBJ1-5, with D uncertain. CDR1 and CDR2 (germline): SGHTA, FQGNSA. Trimming shortened V by 3 bases and J by 4 bases, and 10 bases separated the two germline ends. The CDR3 sequence is 14 residues long. The DNA of the CDR3 is TGTGCCAGCAGCTTCATGGGCTCGAATCAGCCCCAGCATTTT. Protein: CASSFMGSNQPQHF.

This clonotype appeared a few times. The chain has TRBV6-5 and TRBJ2-7; 9 positions agree with TRBD1. With 6 bases clipped from V and 4 bases from J, the junction kept 10 bases outside the gene matches. This CDR3 is 15 amino acids long. Germline V gene data show CDR1 as MNHEY and CDR2 as SVGAGI. The CDR3 DNA reads as TGTGCCAGCAGAAGATCGGGACAGGGTTTGTACGAGCAGTACTTC. This encodes CASRRSGQGLYEQYF.

This clonotype was observed a handful of times. The chain is built from TRBV7-2 and TRBJ2-1; D gene uncertain. Germline-derived CDR1 and CDR2 are SGHTA and FQGNSA. This CDR3 contains 13 residues. V dropped 1 base and J dropped 9 bases, with 10 bases sitting between them. CDR3 DNA sequence: TGTGCCAGCAGCTTAGAGTGGTGGGGTGAGCAGTTCTTC. It encodes CASSLEWWGEQFF.

This clonotype was found a few times. The chain has TRBV5-1 and TRBJ2-5, with TRBD1 identical over 11 bases. V trimming: 5 bases; J trimming: 3 bases; junction bases outside the gene matches: 3. CDR1 SGHRS and CDR2 YFSETQ come from the germline V gene. The CDR3 is 14 residues long. As DNA, the CDR3 is TGCGCCAGCAGTCGGGACAGGGGGAAAGAGACCCAGTACTTC. Translated: CASSRDRGKETQYF.

At least ten counts were recorded for this clonotype. The chain joins TRBV7-3 to TRBJ2-2; TRBD1 agrees at 7 bases. This CDR3 region has 14 residues. After removal of 5 bases from V and 7 bases from J, the junction contained 7 bases not matched to a gene. CDR1 and CDR2 (germline): SGHTA, FQGTGA. For the CDR3, the DNA is TGTGCCAGCAGCCCGACAGGGTTCGACGGGGAGCTGTTTTTT. Protein sequence: CASSPTGFDGELFF.

The sample holds many counts of this clonotype. The chain links TRBV5-1 to TRBJ2-2, with 7 bases fitting TRBD1. Per germline, CDR1 SGHRS and CDR2 YFSETQ. V gave up 1 base and J gave up 2 bases; unmatched junction bases: 2. The CDR3 has 15 residues. DNA for the CDR3: TGCGCCAGCAGCTTGAGGACAGGCAACACCGGGGAGCTGTTTTTT. Protein product: CASSLRTGNTGELFF.

This chain joins TRBV28 and TRBJ1-1, with D unresolved. The CDR3 runs 8 residues. Trimming took 9 bases from V and 10 from J, leaving 6 bases between them. In germline, CDR1 is MDHEN, CDR2 SYDVKM. The CDR3 DNA sequence: TGTGCCAGAGGAGGAGCTTTCTTT. Amino acid sequence: CARGGAFF.